The 15 T cell receptor beta chains below all came from one sample that was sequenced in a study of OX40 agonist ivuxolimab in advanced cancers. Library preparation was by the immunoSEQ multiplex PCR assay. TCRdb mirrors the immuneACCESS table, restricted to in-frame sequences. Some clones are absent from its copies; in checked studies, under half trace to an unresolved V gene, and the reason for the others is unknown. This sample lists 30,000 to 40,000 clones; 80% to 90% were detected once. Together, the top ten hold about 43% of the sample. Sequencing was performed on CD4+ or CD8+ T cells sorted from blood, taken in a trial of the OX40 agonist ivuxolimab. These receptors were collected from an adult with an advanced solid tumor such as melanoma, head and neck, liver or kidney cancer.

The genes are TRBV2 and TRBJ2-1; 10 bases map to TRBD1. This CDR3 is built from 15 residues. J was trimmed by 6 bases and V by 4 bases; bases with no gene match: 6. The germline V gene has CDR1 SNHLY and CDR2 FYNNEI. The CDR3 is CASSASGTGVNEQFF. CDR3 sequence (DNA): TGTGCCAGCAGTGCCAGTGGGACAGGGGTCAATGAGCAGTTCTTC.

J is TRBJ2-5 and V is TRBV19; 7 bases match TRBD1. Germline CDR1 is LNHDA and CDR2 is SQIVND (reference sequence). The junction had 9 bases not matched to a gene; V was cut back by 10 bases and J by 4 bases. This CDR3 region has 13 residues. The CDR3 reads CATTGTGAETQYF. The CDR3 coding sequence is TGTGCCACTACCGGAACAGGGGCAGAGACCCAGTACTTC.

The chain links TRBV7-2 to TRBJ2-7; D unclear. CDR1 is SGHTA and CDR2 is FQGNSA in the germline V gene. Trimming took off 5 bases at V and 9 bases at J, with 14 bases between the two ends. This CDR3 has 12 amino acids. The CDR3: CASSQDGLRQYF. The CDR3 region has the DNA TGTGCCAGCAGCCAGGACGGGCTCAGGCAGTACTTC.

The chain employs TRBV7-2 and TRBJ2-7; 7 bases match TRBD1. The V and J ends lost 5 bases and 7 bases, in that order; junction bases with no gene match: 5. This CDR3 spans 12 amino acids. Per the germline V gene, CDR1 is SGHTA and CDR2 is FQGNSA. The CDR3 spells CASSPGTAEQYF. As DNA, the CDR3 is TGTGCCAGCAGCCCCGGGACAGCTGAGCAGTACTTC.

This chain links TRBV19 with TRBJ2-1; perhaps TRBD2 as D (6 bases). The CDR3 loop spans 14 amino acids. Per the germline V gene, CDR1 is LNHDA and CDR2 is SQIVND (reference sequence). V was pared by 4 bases and J by 8 bases, with 15 bases between. CDR3 sequence (DNA): TGTGCCAGTAGTAGGCCGGGGGAAGTCGATGAGCAGTTCTTC. This gives the protein CASSRPGEVDEQFF.

V usage is TRBV28 and J usage is TRBJ2-6; possibly TRBD1 or TRBD2 for D (5 bases each). From germline, CDR1 is MDHEN and CDR2 SYDVKM. The ends were cut back, 5 bases at V and 6 bases at J, with 17 bases in the middle. The length of the CDR3 is 16 residues. CDR3 coding DNA: TGTGCCAGCAGTCCTATTGGGGGAAAGGAGGCCAACGTCCTGACTTTC. Translation gives CASSPIGGKEANVLTF. The full variable domain, rest sourced from reference TRBV28 and TRBJ2-6, is DVKVTQSSRYLVKRTGEKVFLECVQDMDHENMFWYRQDPGLGLRLIYFSYDVKMKEKGDIPEGYSVSREKKERFSLILESASTNQTSMYLCASSPIGGKEANVLTFGAGSRLTVL.

This clone was counted only a few times. The CDR3 DNA is TGTGCCACTACCGGGACCGCTCGACCCTACGAGCAGTACTTC. This encodes CATTGTARPYEQYF. The rearrangement links TRBV6-1 to TRBJ2-7, with D perhaps being TRBD1 or TRBD2 (5 bases each). Between the trimmed V and J ends, which lost 10 bases and 2 bases, there was a span of 18 bases. From germline, CDR1 is MNHNS and CDR2 SASEGT. The CDR3 length is 14 residues.

This clone was observed once. V usage is TRBV4-1 and J usage is TRBJ1-1; D is unclear. From germline, CDR1 is MGHRA and CDR2 YSYEKL. CDR3 length: 14 residues. V was trimmed by 5 bases and J by 1 base, leaving 11 bases between them. The CDR3 here is CASSGPRENTEAFF. In nucleotides, the CDR3 is TGCGCCAGCAGCGGGCCCCGGGAGAACACTGAAGCTTTCTTT.

The chain links TRBV4-1 to TRBJ2-5, with 7 bases lining up with TRBD2. Trimming took 3 bases from V and 1 from J; bases not matched to a gene: 5. CDR1 and CDR2 (germline): MGHRA, YSYEKL. The CDR3 spans 15 residues. DNA of the CDR3: TGCGCCAGCAGCCACCCCACTAGCGTCCAAGAGACCCAGTACTTC. Residues: CASSHPTSVQETQYF.

The V gene is TRBV15, the J gene TRBJ2-5; D might be TRBD2 (6 bases). The germline V and J ends were trimmed by 4 bases and 2 bases, with 11 bases remaining between them. This CDR3 spans 14 amino acids. The germline CDR1 and CDR2 sequences are LNHNV and YYDKDF (reference sequence). The CDR3 DNA sequence: TGTGCCACCAGCAAAGAAGGGACTCAAGAGACCCAGTACTTC. Translation: CATSKEGTQETQYF.

This clone was found once. The V gene is TRBV5-1, the J gene TRBJ2-7, with 9 bases aligning to TRBD1. V was clipped by 4 bases and J by 4 bases; unmatched bases: 12. Germline lookup yields CDR1 SGHRS and CDR2 YFSETQ. The CDR3 extends over 16 amino acids. The CDR3 here is CASSPTGQGLFYEQYF. CDR3 nucleotide sequence: TGCGCCAGCAGCCCAACGGGACAGGGCCTATTTTACGAGCAGTACTTC.

The genes are TRBV28 and TRBJ1-2; D gene ambiguous. This CDR3 contains 17 residues. Trimming shortened V by 6 bases and J by 0 bases, and 20 bases separated the two germline ends. Germline V gives CDR1 MDHEN, CDR2 SYDVKM. CDR3 in amino acids: CASSFLLFVGANYGYTF. The CDR3 region has the DNA TGTGCCAGCAGCTTTCTGCTTTTCGTGGGTGCTAACTATGGCTACACCTTC.

V is TRBV10-3 and J is TRBJ2-2, with 11 positions matching TRBD2. Germline trimming cut 10 bases from V and 0 bases from J; bases unmatched to any gene: 7. The CDR3 is made up of 16 amino acids. Germline V lookup: CDR1 ENHRY, CDR2 SYGVKD. The CDR3 bases are TGTGCCACAATGAATAGCGGGGGGGCGAACACCGGGGAGCTGTTTTTT. Its translation: CATMNSGGANTGELFF.

This chain connects TRBV27 to TRBJ1-1, with TRBD1 matching over 8 bases. This CDR3 has 13 residues. V lost 6 bases, J lost 5 bases, and 5 bases stayed unmatched. Germline assignment: CDR1 MNHEY and CDR2 SMNVEV (reference sequence). CDR3 region: CASRVGQGTEAFF. For the CDR3, the DNA is TGTGCCAGCAGGGTCGGACAGGGAACTGAAGCTTTCTTT.

Written as DNA, the CDR3 is TGTGCCAGCAGCCCACCGACCGGGAACACTGAAGCTTTCTTT. Its protein product is CASSPPTGNTEAFF. V is TRBV7-9 and J is TRBJ1-1; D is ambiguous. Trimming stripped 5 bases from V and 1 base from J, with 11 bases between. From germline, CDR1 is SEHNR and CDR2 FQNEAQ (reference sequence). The CDR3 consists of 14 residues. Combining the CDR3 with reference TRBV7-9 and TRBJ1-1 gives the whole variable domain DTGVSQNPRHKITKRGQNVTFRCDPISEHNRLYWYRQTLGQGPEFLTYFQNEAQLEKSRLLSDRFSAERPKGSFSTLEIQRTEQGDSAMYLCASSPPTGNTEAFFGQGTRLTVV.